The rows below give T cell receptor beta chains drawn from one sample of a study of blood T cell repertoires in COVID-19. Profiled with immunoSEQ multiplex PCR; TCRdb holds only in-frame clones, not every one. This sample yields more than 25,000 clones, of which about nine tenths are seen a single time; approximately 8% belongs to the top ten. Sequenced material: peripheral blood. These receptors were taken from a middle-aged man with active COVID-19. Both conserved end residues are part of each CDR3. D genes are given only for firm matches. Size tells how often a clone was seen (once, few, many) or the class of an expanded clone, and some rows leave it out.

j_call d_call clone_size v_call cdr3_aa cdr3_nt
TRBJ1-6 . . TRBV6-1 CASSEARGSPLHF TGTGCCAGCAGTGAAGCCCGCGGTTCACCCCTCCACTTT
TRBJ2-7 . . TRBV12-2 CASRLVYSPCRYEQYF TGTGCAAGTCGCTTAGTCTACAGTCCTTGCCGCTACGAGCAGTACTTC
TRBJ2-3 . . TRBV4-3 CASSQTTSTITDTQYF TGCGCCAGCAGCCAAACGACTAGTACAATCACAGATACGCAGTATTTT
TRBJ2-1 . once TRBV18 CASSRRGLKEVEQFF TGTGCCAGCTCACGCCGAGGCTTAAAGGAGGTTGAGCAGTTCTTC
TRBJ1-1 . . TRBV19 CASSMAGSRNTEAFF TGTGCCAGTAGTATGGCAGGGTCGAGGAACACTGAAGCTTTCTTT
TRBJ2-3 . . TRBV6-5 CASGQSTDTQYF TGTGCCAGCGGACAGAGCACAGATACGCAGTATTTT
TRBJ1-5 . . TRBV6-4 CASSPRGGDQPQHF TGTGCCAGCAGTCCCAGGGGAGGGGATCAGCCCCAGCATTTT
TRBJ2-1 . . TRBV9 CASSPRGSPSNNEQFF TGTGCCAGCAGCCCTCGCGGCAGCCCGAGCAACAATGAGCAGTTCTTC
TRBJ2-5 TRBD1 . TRBV7-7 CASSRLGQLETQYF TGTGCTAGCAGCCGACTGGGACAGTTAGAAACCCAGTACTTC
TRBJ1-1 . . TRBV7-8 CASSLVQMNTEAFF TGTGCCAGCAGCTTAGTACAGATGAACACTGAAGCTTTCTTT
TRBJ2-4 . . TRBV5-4 CASSLAAVPKNIQYF TGTGCCAGCAGCTTGGCCGCGGTTCCCAAAAACATTCAGTACTTC
TRBJ1-4 . . TRBV15 CATSRGGLREKLFF TGTGCCACCAGCAGAGGGGGCCTGAGGGAAAAACTGTTTTTT
TRBJ1-1 TRBD1 . TRBV7-9 CASSRQGSTEAFF TGTGCCAGCAGTCGACAGGGGAGCACTGAAGCTTTCTTT
TRBJ2-3 TRBD1 . TRBV5-1 CASSRQGGDTQYF TGCGCCAGCAGCCGACAGGGGGGTGATACGCAGTATTTT
TRBJ1-6 TRBD1 . TRBV6-1 CASSEALRTGRNSPLHF TGTGCCAGCAGTGAAGCTTTACGGACAGGACGGAATTCACCCCTCCACTTT
TRBJ1-1 TRBD1 . TRBV27 CASREGQIMNTEAFF TGTGCCAGCAGGGAGGGACAGATCATGAACACTGAAGCTTTCTTT
TRBJ2-4 TRBD1 . TRBV9 CASSDRGQSKNIQYF TGTGCCAGCAGTGACAGGGGGCAGTCCAAAAACATTCAGTACTTC
TRBJ1-5 . . TRBV3-1/TRBV3-2 CASSLNRGKQPQHF TGTGCCAGCAGCTTAAACCGGGGGAAACAGCCCCAGCATTTT
TRBJ2-1 . . TRBV5-1 CASTTSRLARRGEQFF TGCGCCAGCACTACCTCGAGGCTAGCCAGGCGGGGTGAGCAGTTCTTC
TRBJ1-1 . . TRBV30 CAWRVGGYTEAFF TGTGCCTGGAGGGTAGGGGGTTATACTGAAGCTTTCTTT
TRBJ2-5 TRBD2 . TRBV2 CASSAGTSGTYQETQYF TGTGCCAGCAGTGCCGGGACTAGCGGGACCTACCAAGAGACCCAGTACTTC
TRBJ1-5 TRBD1 . TRBV5-8 CASSPRQGRQPQHF TGTGCCAGCAGCCCAAGACAGGGGCGTCAGCCCCAGCATTTT
TRBJ2-3 . once TRBV7-9 CASSRRGQGVSGTDTQYF TGTGCCAGCAGCCGCCGGGGGCAGGGGGTTTCGGGCACAGATACGCAGTATTTT
TRBJ1-2 TRBD1 . TRBV7-9 CASSLEGGNYGYTF TGTGCCAGCAGCTTAGAAGGGGGCAACTATGGCTACACCTTC
TRBJ2-3 TRBD2 . TRBV19 CASTTSGGALDTQYF TGTGCCAGTACCACTAGCGGGGGGGCCTTAGATACGCAGTATTTT
TRBJ2-2 . . TRBV5-5 CASSFLAMNTGELFF TGTGCCAGCAGCTTTTTGGCAATGAACACCGGGGAGCTGTTTTTT
TRBJ2-3 TRBD1 . TRBV6-5 CASSYTGAVADTQYF TGTGCCAGCAGTTACACAGGGGCGGTCGCAGATACGCAGTATTTT
TRBJ2-3 TRBD1 . TRBV6-1 CASRELTGGYPDTQYF TGTGCCAGCAGGGAATTAACAGGGGGCTACCCAGATACGCAGTATTTT
TRBJ1-1 TRBD1 . TRBV2 CASRVDRGNTEAFF TGTGCCAGCAGGGTGGACAGGGGGAACACTGAAGCTTTCTTT
TRBJ1-2 TRBD1 . TRBV19 CATPNRDRGLYGYTF TGTGCCACCCCGAACCGGGACAGGGGGCTCTATGGCTACACCTTC
TRBJ1-1 TRBD1 . TRBV11-3 CASSFIRGLNTEAFF TGTGCCAGCAGCTTCATCAGGGGGCTAAACACTGAAGCTTTCTTT
TRBJ1-5 . . TRBV6-5 CASSSPTTIQHF TGTGCCAGCAGTTCCCCGACTACCATCCAGCATTTT
TRBJ2-7 . few TRBV6-5 CASSYTWTSLTYEQYF TGTGCCAGCAGTTACACTTGGACATCCCTTACCTACGAGCAGTACTTC
TRBJ2-7 . . TRBV18 CASSQRAGSDEQYF TGTGCCAGCTCCCAGCGGGCTGGTTCGGACGAGCAGTACTTC
TRBJ1-5 . . TRBV20-1 CSASYLVGSNQPQHF TGCAGTGCTAGTTACTTAGTTGGTAGCAATCAGCCCCAGCATTTT
TRBJ1-1 . . TRBV11-3 CASSPPGGMNTEAFF TGTGCCAGCAGCCCCCCGGGGGGCATGAACACTGAAGCTTTCTTT
TRBJ2-6 . . TRBV9 CASSEHSSGANVLTF TGTGCCAGCAGCGAGCACAGCTCTGGGGCCAACGTCCTGACTTTC
TRBJ2-2 TRBD1 . TRBV4-1 CASSSRTGETGELFF TGCGCCAGCAGCTCCCGGACAGGGGAGACCGGGGAGCTGTTTTTT
TRBJ2-7 . few TRBV5-1 CASSLAARAYEQYF TGCGCCAGCAGCTTGGCCGCCAGGGCTTACGAGCAGTACTTC
TRBJ2-1 . . TRBV18 CASSPPGRGFEFF TGTGCCAGCTCACCACCGGGTCGAGGGTTTGAGTTCTTC
TRBJ1-4 . . TRBV4-1 CASSQAPMGQGNEKLFF TGCGCCAGCAGCCAAGCCCCCATGGGGCAGGGGAACGAAAAACTGTTTTTT
TRBJ2-7 TRBD1 . TRBV7-6 CASSYKQGTSYEQYF TGTGCCAGCAGCTATAAACAGGGGACCTCCTACGAGCAGTACTTC
TRBJ2-1 . . TRBV6-2/TRBV6-3 CASSYQGLPREQFF TGTGCCAGCAGTTACCAGGGCCTGCCCAGGGAGCAGTTCTTC
TRBJ2-7 . . TRBV19 CASSPNSGYEQYF TGTGCCAGTAGTCCCAACTCCGGCTACGAGCAGTACTTC
TRBJ2-5 . . TRBV27 CASSLWGGNQETQYF TGTGCCAGCAGTTTATGGGGCGGTAACCAAGAGACCCAGTACTTC
TRBJ2-7 TRBD1 . TRBV27 CASSLKGADEQYF TGTGCCAGCAGTTTAAAGGGGGCCGACGAGCAGTACTTC
TRBJ2-1 . . TRBV10-1 CASSPVDSSYNEQFF TGCGCCAGCAGCCCCGTAGACAGCTCCTACAATGAGCAGTTCTTC
TRBJ2-1 . . TRBV7-2 CASSLRRSNNEQFF TGTGCCAGCAGCTTGCGGAGGAGTAACAATGAGCAGTTCTTC
TRBJ1-5 . once TRBV6-5 CASSTTRGSNQPQHF TGTGCCAGCAGTACCACCAGGGGAAGCAATCAGCCCCAGCATTTT
TRBJ1-2 TRBD1 . TRBV5-1 CASRLEPGQNYGYTF TGCGCCAGCAGATTGGAACCGGGACAGAACTATGGCTACACCTTC